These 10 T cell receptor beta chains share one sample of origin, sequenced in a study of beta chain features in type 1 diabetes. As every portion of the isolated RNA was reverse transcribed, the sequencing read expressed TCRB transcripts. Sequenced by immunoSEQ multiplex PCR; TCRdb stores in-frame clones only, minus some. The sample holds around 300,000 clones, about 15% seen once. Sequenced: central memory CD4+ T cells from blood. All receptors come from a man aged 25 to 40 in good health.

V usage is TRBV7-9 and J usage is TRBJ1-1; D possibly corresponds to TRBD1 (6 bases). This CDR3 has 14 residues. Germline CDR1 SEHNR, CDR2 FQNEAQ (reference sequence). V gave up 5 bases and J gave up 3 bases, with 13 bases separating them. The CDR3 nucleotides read TGTGCCAGCAGCCCGACCAGGGGAGACACTGAAGCTTTCTTT. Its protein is CASSPTRGDTEAFF.

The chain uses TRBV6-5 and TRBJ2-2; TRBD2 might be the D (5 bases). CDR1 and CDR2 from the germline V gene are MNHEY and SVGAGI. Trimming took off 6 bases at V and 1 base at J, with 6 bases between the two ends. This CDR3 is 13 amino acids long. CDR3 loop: CASRSGNTGELFF. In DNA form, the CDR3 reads TGTGCCAGCAGAAGCGGGAACACCGGGGAGCTGTTTTTT.

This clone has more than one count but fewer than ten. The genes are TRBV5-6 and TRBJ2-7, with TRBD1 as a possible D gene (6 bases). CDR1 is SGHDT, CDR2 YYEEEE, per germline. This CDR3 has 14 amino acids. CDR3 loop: CASSQADSSYEQYV. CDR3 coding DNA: TGCGCCAGCAGTCAAGCGGACAGCTCCTACGAGCAGTACGTC.

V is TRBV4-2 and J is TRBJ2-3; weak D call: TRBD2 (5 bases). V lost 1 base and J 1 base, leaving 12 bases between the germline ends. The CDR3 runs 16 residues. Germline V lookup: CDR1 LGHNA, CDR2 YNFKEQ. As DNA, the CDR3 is TGTGCCAGCAGCCAAGTTTCTTTCGGGGGCACAGATACGCAGTATTTT. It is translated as CASSQVSFGGTDTQYF.

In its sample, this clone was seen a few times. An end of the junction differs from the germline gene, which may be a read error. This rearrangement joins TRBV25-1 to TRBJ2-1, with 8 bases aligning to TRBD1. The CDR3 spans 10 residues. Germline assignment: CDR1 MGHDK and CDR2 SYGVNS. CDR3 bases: TGTGCCAGCATGGACAGGGTTGTGGTCTTC. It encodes CASMDRVVVF.

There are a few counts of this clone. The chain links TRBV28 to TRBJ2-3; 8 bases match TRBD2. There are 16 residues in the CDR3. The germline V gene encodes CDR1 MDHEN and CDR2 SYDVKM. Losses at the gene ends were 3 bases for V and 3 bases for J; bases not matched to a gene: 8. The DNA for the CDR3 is TGTGCCAGCAGTTTGGCTAGCGGGTTTTCTACAGATACGCAGTATTTT. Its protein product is CASSLASGFSTDTQYF.

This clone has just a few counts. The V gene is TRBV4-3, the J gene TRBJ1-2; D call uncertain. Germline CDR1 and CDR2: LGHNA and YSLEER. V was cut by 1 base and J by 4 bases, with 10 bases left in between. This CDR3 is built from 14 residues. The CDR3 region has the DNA TGCGCCAGCAGCCAAGGGGTGGGGAGCTATGGCTACACCTTC. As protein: CASSQGVGSYGYTF.

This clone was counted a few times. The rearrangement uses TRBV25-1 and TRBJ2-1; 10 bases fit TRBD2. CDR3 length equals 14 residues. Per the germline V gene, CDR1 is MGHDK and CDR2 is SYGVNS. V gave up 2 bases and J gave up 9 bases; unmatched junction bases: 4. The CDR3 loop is CASSEELAGREQFF. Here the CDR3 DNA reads TGTGCCAGCAGTGAAGAACTAGCGGGGCGTGAGCAGTTCTTC.

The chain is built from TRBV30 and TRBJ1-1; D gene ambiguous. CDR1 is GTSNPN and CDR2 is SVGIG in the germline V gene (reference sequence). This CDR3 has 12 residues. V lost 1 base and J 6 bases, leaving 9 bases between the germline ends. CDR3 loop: CAWSDVGAEAFF. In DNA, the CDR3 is TGTGCCTGGAGTGACGTCGGGGCTGAAGCTTTCTTT.

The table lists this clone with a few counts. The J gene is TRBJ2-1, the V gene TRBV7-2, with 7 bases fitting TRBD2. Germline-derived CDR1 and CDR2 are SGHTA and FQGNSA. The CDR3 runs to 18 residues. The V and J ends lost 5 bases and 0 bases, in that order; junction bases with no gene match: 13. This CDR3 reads CASSPNTRLASSYNEQFF. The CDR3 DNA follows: TGTGCCAGCAGCCCAAACACGAGACTAGCAAGCTCCTACAATGAGCAGTTCTTC. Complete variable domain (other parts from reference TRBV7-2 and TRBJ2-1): GAGVSQSPSNKVTEKGKDVELRCDPISGHTALYWYRQSLGQGLEFLIYFQGNSAPDKSGLPSDRFSAERTGGSVSTLTIQRTQQEDSAVYLCASSPNTRLASSYNEQFFGPGTRLTVL.